This T cell receptor beta chain was retrieved from a study of early T cells in non-severe SARS-CoV-2 infection. Study-level background: Sequencing was performed on bulk RNA from unsorted whole blood, leaving chains unpaired.

This clonotype occurred many times. The antigen is unknown. Individual cDNA molecules were tagged with unique molecular identifiers, the study reported. TCRdb called the 5' RACE reads again in MiXCR, with one record for every CDR3 protein. The data show 65,000 to 95,000 distinct CDR3 sequences, roughly 12% seen once. The CDR3 consists of 12 residues. Overall study findings and caveats: VDJdb matching, biased toward anti-spike CD8 responses, missed private and CD4 specificities.

The TCR was taken from an adult who was a healthcare worker with PCR-confirmed SARS-CoV-2 infection or an uninfected control (not recorded which). The donor label of this sample is uncertain. This specimen consisted of whole blood, obtained at baseline. This chain joins TRBV12-3 or TRBV12-4 and TRBJ2-1; the D call may be TRBD1 or TRBD2 (5 bases each). The CDR3 sequence is CVALGDHNEQFF. CDR3 DNA: TGTGTCGCCCTGGGGGACCACAATGAGCAGTTCTTC.